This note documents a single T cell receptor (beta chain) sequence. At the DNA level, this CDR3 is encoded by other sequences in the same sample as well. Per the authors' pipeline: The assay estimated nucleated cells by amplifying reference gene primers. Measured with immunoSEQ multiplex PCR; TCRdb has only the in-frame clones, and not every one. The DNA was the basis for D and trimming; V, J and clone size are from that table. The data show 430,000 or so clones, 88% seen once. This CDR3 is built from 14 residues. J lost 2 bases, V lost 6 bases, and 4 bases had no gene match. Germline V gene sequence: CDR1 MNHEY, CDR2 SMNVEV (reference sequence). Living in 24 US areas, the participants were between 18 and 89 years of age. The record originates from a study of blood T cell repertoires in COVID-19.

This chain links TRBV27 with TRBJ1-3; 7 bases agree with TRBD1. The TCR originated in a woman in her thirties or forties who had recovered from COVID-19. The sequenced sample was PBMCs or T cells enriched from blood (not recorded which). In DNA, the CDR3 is TGTGCCAGCAGGCTTCAGGGGGCTGGAAACACCATATATTTT. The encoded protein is CASRLQGAGNTIYF.